This T cell receptor (beta chain) is drawn from a study of T cells in Graves' hyperthyroidism and ophthalmopathy. Germline V gene lookup returns CDR1 SQVTM and CDR2 ANQGSEA. This CDR3 spans 14 amino acids. V dropped 6 bases and J dropped 1; count of bases not matched to a gene: 4. Disease duration under 2 months; hyperthyroidism patients were aged 18 to 65. Using RNA transcripts as the source, TCR beta CDR3 regions were amplified. Initially, a first-round RT-PCR of the TCR CDR3 employed the HTBI primer set. One entry per CDR3 protein, called by TCRdb with MiXCR from the multiplex PCR reads. This repertoire shows about 540,000 distinct CDR3 sequences, 46% found once; its top ten account for around 7.7%.

Sequences were obtained from peripheral blood or thyroid tissue (not recorded which). This sequence originates from a woman aged 18-35 years with Graves' hyperthyroidism. This chain uses TRBV29-1 with TRBJ2-2; 8 bases fit TRBD1. CDR3 residues: CSVGDRRNTGELFF. The CDR3 region has the DNA TGCAGCGTGGGGGACAGGAGGAACACCGGGGAGCTGTTTTTT.